This T cell receptor beta chain was sequenced for a study of cytomegalovirus exposure and HLA in healthy donors. Study-wide findings and caveats: TCR association rates varied by HLA locus in a later analysis, with DRB1 highest and HLA-C lowest.

CDR1 LNHDA and CDR2 SQIVND come from the germline V gene (reference sequence). Trimming pared 4 bases from V and 0 bases from J, leaving 12 bases between. This CDR3 region has 15 residues. Use of 60 Vbeta and 13 Jbeta primers characterized the PCR. The protocol was immunoSEQ multiplex PCR, while the TCRdb copy is restricted to in-frame clones and leaves out a portion. The sample consists of 120,000 to 150,000 clones, around 80% of them appearing once. Healthy donors of bone marrow made up the group. As concerns this clone: As yet, its antigen is unknown.

The sequencing input was PBMCs. The chain links TRBV19 to TRBJ1-1, with D perhaps TRBD1 (5 bases). This TCR came from a man aged 35-49 years in good health and CMV-seropositive. CDR3 loop: CASSTSQAMNTEAFF. The CDR3 DNA reads TGTGCCAGTAGTACATCACAGGCTATGAACACTGAAGCTTTCTTT.